This is a list of T cell receptor beta chains from one sample in a study of blood T cell repertoires in COVID-19. TCRdb's copy holds only in-frame clones and misses some; the assay was immunoSEQ multiplex PCR. The sample consists of a few hundred thousand clones, just over 85% of them appearing once. The sample consisted of peripheral blood. These receptors all stem from a man aged 45-65 years with acute or convalescent COVID-19. The CDR3 runs from the conserved cysteine through the conserved F or W. The listing skips clone size in some rows; elsewhere it reads once, few, many or a size class.

clone_size j_call v_call cdr3_aa
. TRBJ1-2 TRBV2 CASSEARNTNYGYTF
. TRBJ2-1 TRBV30 CAWSSLAGAYNEQFF
once TRBJ2-4 TRBV6-1 CASSEDRGNIQYF
. TRBJ2-3 TRBV2 CASSEILGGSTDTQYF
. TRBJ1-5 TRBV28 CASTTGLRALSAQHF
once TRBJ1-2 TRBV11-2 CASSLEVWGGSYGYTF
. TRBJ1-3 TRBV9 CASSPQGLRSGNTIYF
. TRBJ2-5 TRBV14 CASSQGTRKETQYF
. TRBJ1-1 TRBV12-3/TRBV12-4 CASTLEAGAKAFF
. TRBJ1-2 TRBV10-2 CASSDRTRATYGYTF
. TRBJ1-2 TRBV25-1 CASSRNNYGYTF
. TRBJ2-7 TRBV29-1 CSVPAGTAWGEQYF
. TRBJ1-2 TRBV11-2 CASSPDRARGYTF
few TRBJ1-3 TRBV25-1 CASSVSGSGNTIYF
. TRBJ1-1 TRBV27 CASSSGGARGEAFF
. TRBJ1-1 TRBV5-1 CASSLVGTGAPEAFF
once TRBJ2-2 TRBV5-1 CASSLAVANTGELFF
. TRBJ1-6 TRBV9 CASSVDPTTGEALHF
. TRBJ2-7 TRBV6-5 CASRGDSPPYEQYF
. TRBJ2-5 TRBV7-8 CASSFGGLAGGLKETQYF
. TRBJ1-5 TRBV4-1 CASSPRGLSNQPQHF
once TRBJ1-2 TRBV7-2 CASSFAGTGTGYTF
once TRBJ1-2 TRBV9 CASSALQGVNGYTF
. TRBJ2-1 TRBV29-1 CSGAGTGGSNEQFF
once TRBJ2-7 TRBV27 CASSLKGSYEPYEQYF
. TRBJ2-7 TRBV6-5 CASSYSGSYEQYF
. TRBJ1-1 TRBV30 CAWNGRMDTEAFF
. TRBJ2-7 TRBV21-1 CASSKEGQGLYEQYF
. TRBJ1-2 TRBV9 CASSVGPTENYGYTF
. TRBJ2-3 TRBV3-1/TRBV3-2 CASSQAAGGEVGTQYF
. TRBJ2-7 TRBV6-5 CASRRRGDEQYF
. TRBJ1-1 TRBV19 CASSWAQGGQPEAFF
. TRBJ1-2 TRBV25-1 CASSDLAGGSNYGYTF
. TRBJ2-3 TRBV18 CASSPPGLAGPDTQYF
. TRBJ1-5 TRBV5-5 CASSGASGSNQPQHF
. TRBJ2-3 TRBV19 CASTLGRAPDKSTQYF
. TRBJ2-7 TRBV15 CATSRETRGSGPTSYEQYF
few TRBJ2-3 TRBV10-2 CASRLSPESTDTQYF
once TRBJ2-3 TRBV29-1 CSVALARVSDTQYF
. TRBJ1-1 TRBV6-5 CASRQGQNTEAFF
. TRBJ2-1 TRBV27 CASSPGQVYNEQFF
. TRBJ1-2 TRBV19 CASTQDRISYYGYTF
. TRBJ2-2 TRBV7-2 CASSSSGRNTGELFF
. TRBJ1-2 TRBV7-9 CASTPGQTYGYTF
once TRBJ2-2 TRBV18 CASSLTMTGADTGELFF
. TRBJ1-1 TRBV5-1 CASSLTGSVTEAFF
. TRBJ1-4 TRBV6-6 CASSGHRGANEKLFF
. TRBJ2-3 TRBV7-2 CASSSTSGGGGSSTDTQYF
. TRBJ2-1 TRBV11-1 CASSLAKRASPYNEQFF
. TRBJ2-1 TRBV5-8 CASSKLDRSDNEQFF
. TRBJ1-2 TRBV25-1 CASSVGGAGGYGYTF
. TRBJ1-1 TRBV5-1 CASSPRANGGNTEAFF
. TRBJ1-6 TRBV2 CASTSGQGTYSPLHF